This T cell receptor (beta chain) was identified during a study of shared clonotypes between healthy human individuals. With regard to this clone: The identical CDR3 is also encoded by other nucleotide sequences in the sample.

Clones were read by immunoSEQ multiplex PCR, and TCRdb kept only the in-frame ones, dropping some. The sample lists some 2 million clones, just under 95% occurring once. Trimming took 2 bases from V and 4 from J; bases not matched to a gene: 3. The CDR3 totals 15 residues. Looked up from germline, CDR1 is SEHNR and CDR2 is FQNEAQ (reference sequence). The naive CD8 fraction comprised CD45RO-negative cells positively selected for CCR7 and excluded terminally differentiated effector memory CD45RA+ cells. The rearrangement uses TRBV7-9 and TRBJ1-1; 11 bases line up with TRBD1. The sequence was collected from a man aged 18-30 years in good health. Sequencing was performed on naive CD8+ T cells sorted from blood. DNA of the CDR3: TGTGCCAGCAGCTTAATCGGACAGGGGGCCACTGAAGCTTTCTTT. Translated, it gives CASSLIGQGATEAFF.